The 24 T cell receptor beta chains below all came from one sample that was sequenced in a study of siplizumab effects on memory and regulatory T cells. The mixed lymphocyte reaction cells were grown together in coculture at 37°C for about six days. These receptors lack a known antigen. TCRdb's table, derived via immunoSEQ multiplex PCR, lists solely in-frame clones and lacks some. Found here are about 13,000 clones, approximately 37% of them singletons; the top ten hold about 9.5%. Specimen: CFSE-low (dividing) CD8+ T cells sorted from an allogeneic mixed lymphocyte reaction. The receptors derive from a human donor in good health; the cells came from an allogeneic mixed lymphocyte reaction.

This clone has just a few counts. V gene TRBV5-1 combines with J gene TRBJ1-1; 7 bases match TRBD1. The germline CDR1 and CDR2 sequences are SGHRS and YFSETQ. This CDR3 is built from 14 residues. The J segment lost 4 bases and the V segment lost 5 bases, leaving 8 bases of the junction unmatched. The DNA for the CDR3 is TGCGCCAGCAGTTCCCTGGACAGGTTCACTGAAGCTTTCTTT. Protein: CASSSLDRFTEAFF.

CDR3 sequence: CAWTSEGGGGSYGYTF. The CDR3 DNA reads as TGTGCCTGGACTTCCGAAGGGGGAGGGGGAAGCTATGGCTACACCTTC. V usage is TRBV30 and J usage is TRBJ1-2; D perhaps matches TRBD1 (6 bases). This CDR3 has 16 amino acids. CDR1 GTSNPN and CDR2 SVGIG come from the germline V gene (reference sequence). V was pared by 4 bases and J by 4 bases, with 22 bases between. The full variable domain, with the rest looked up from reference TRBV30 and TRBJ1-2, is SQTIHQWPATLVQPVGSPLSLECTVEGTSNPNLYWYRQAAGRGLQLLFYSVGIGQISSEVPQNLSASRPQDRQFILSSKKLLLSDSGFYLCAWTSEGGGGSYGYTFGSGTRLTVV.

The rearrangement links TRBV4-2 to TRBJ2-3; 10 nucleotides line up with TRBD2. The junction had 5 bases not matched to a gene; V was cut back by 0 bases and J by 5 bases. CDR1 is LGHNA, CDR2 YNFKEQ, per germline. The length of the CDR3 is 16 residues. CDR3 region: CASSQDRWTSGDTQYF. The CDR3 DNA is TGTGCCAGCAGCCAAGATCGGTGGACTAGCGGAGATACGCAGTATTTT.

This clone was found a few times. The chain combines TRBV27 with TRBJ2-3, with 7 positions matching TRBD2. This CDR3 contains 15 residues. V dropped 1 base and J dropped 0; count of bases not matched to a gene: 1. Looked up from germline, CDR1 is MNHEY and CDR2 is SMNVEV (reference sequence). Written as DNA, the CDR3 is TGTGCCAGCAGTTTATTACTAGCGAGCACAGATACGCAGTATTTT. Translation: CASSLLLASTDTQYF.

The V call is TRBV6-6, the J call TRBJ2-1; TRBD1 agrees at 7 bases. V lost 3 bases, J lost 7 bases, and 9 bases stayed unmatched. Germline values: CDR1 MNHNY, CDR2 SVGAGI (reference sequence). This CDR3 has 15 residues. This chain's CDR3 is CASSYGQGVVNEQFF. The CDR3 coding sequence is TGTGCCAGCAGTTATGGCCAGGGGGTAGTGAATGAGCAGTTCTTC.

This clone is medium-sized (0.01 to 0.1%). This rearrangement joins TRBV13 to TRBJ2-2; possible D gene TRBD2, 5 bases. Trimming stripped 3 bases from V and 2 bases from J, with 7 bases between. Germline V CDR1 and CDR2: PRHDT, FYEKMQ (reference sequence). There are 14 residues in the CDR3. CDR3 sequence reads: CASSLEENTGELFF. The DNA for the CDR3 is TGTGCCAGCAGCTTGGAGGAAAACACCGGGGAGCTGTTTTTT. The full variable domain, in which reference TRBV13 and TRBJ2-2 provide the parts outside the CDR3, is AAGVIQSPRHLIKEKRETATLKCYPIPRHDTVYWYQQGPGQDPQFLISFYEKMQSDKGSIPDRFSAQQFSDYHSELNMSSLELGDSALYFCASSLEENTGELFFGEGSRLTVL.

The sample holds a few counts of this clone. V and J are TRBV27 and TRBJ2-2; D is ambiguous. This CDR3 has 15 amino acids. Trimming removed 0 bases at V and 3 bases at J, with 8 bases between. Germline V gene lookup returns CDR1 MNHEY and CDR2 SMNVEV (reference sequence). CDR3 sequence: CASSLSVLHTGELFF. DNA of the CDR3: TGTGCCAGCAGTTTATCTGTCTTACACACCGGGGAGCTGTTTTTT.

The V gene is TRBV7-9, the J gene TRBJ2-1; 7 bases are shared with TRBD2. CDR1 and CDR2 (germline): SEHNR, FQNEAQ (reference sequence). The CDR3 runs to 15 residues. V shed 4 bases and J 3 bases; nucleotides not matched to a gene: 6. The CDR3 sequence: CASSSPGGFYNEQFF. CDR3 nucleotide sequence: TGTGCCAGCAGCTCGCCCGGGGGGTTCTACAATGAGCAGTTCTTC.

This clone has more than one count but fewer than ten. This chain connects TRBV11-2 to TRBJ1-1; no clear D gene. V dropped 1 base and J dropped 4 bases, with 7 bases sitting between them. The CDR3 spans 13 residues. Germline V gives CDR1 SGHAT, CDR2 FQNNGV. CDR3 nucleotide sequence: TGTGCCAGCAGCTTAGGCTGGGGCACTGAAGCTTTCTTT. This encodes CASSLGWGTEAFF.

The genes are TRBV6-5 and TRBJ1-3; 8 nucleotides line up with TRBD1. Germline V gene lookup returns CDR1 MNHEY and CDR2 SVGAGI. J gave up 5 bases and V 2 bases, and 5 bases lay outside the gene matches. This CDR3 is 15 amino acids long. The CDR3 loop reads CASSYTRTGRNTIYF. The CDR3 DNA reads as TGTGCCAGCAGTTACACTCGGACAGGGCGAAACACCATATATTTT.

This clone was detected only once. The rearrangement joins TRBV5-8 to TRBJ2-7, with a weak D call TRBD2 (7 bases). There are 14 residues in the CDR3. Trimming took 1 base from V and 2 from J, leaving 10 bases between them. Germline loops: CDR1 SGHTS, CDR2 YDEGEE. The CDR3 DNA is TGTGCCAGCAGCTTGTGGGGGGGGCCCTACGAGCAGTACTTC. Protein: CASSLWGGPYEQYF. Full variable domain (missing parts from reference TRBV5-8 and TRBJ2-7): EAGVTQSPTHLIKTRGQQATLRCSPISGHTSVYWYQQALGLGLQFLLWYDEGEERNRGNFPPRFSGRQFPNYSSELNVNALELEDSALYLCASSLWGGPYEQYFGPGTRLTVT.

The J gene is TRBJ2-1, the V gene TRBV5-4; D gene uncertain. The CDR3 extends over 13 amino acids. Trimming removed 5 bases at V and 2 bases at J, with 8 bases between. Germline V lookup: CDR1 SGHNT, CDR2 YYREEE (reference sequence). CDR3 region: CASSDLTYNEQFF. Written as DNA, the CDR3 is TGTGCCAGCAGTGATTTAACCTACAATGAGCAGTTCTTC.

The rearrangement uses TRBV19 and TRBJ2-7; 7 nucleotides match TRBD1. Germline V CDR1 and CDR2: LNHDA, SQIVND (reference sequence). V lost 3 bases, J lost 2 bases, and 4 bases stayed unmatched. The CDR3 has 14 residues. The CDR3 nucleotides are TGTGCCAGTAGTATCGGGGACAGTACCTACGAGCAGTACTTC. Protein sequence: CASSIGDSTYEQYF.

The chain recombines TRBV9 with TRBJ2-7, with TRBD1 matching 10 bases. Germline assignment: CDR1 SGDLS and CDR2 YYNGEE. CDR3 length: 13 residues. The trim removed 3 bases at V and 4 bases at J, leaving 1 base unmatched. The CDR3 DNA reads TGTGCCAGCAGCGAGGGACAGGGGTACGAGCAGTACTTC. It specifies CASSEGQGYEQYF. Together with reference TRBV9 and TRBJ2-7, the CDR3 gives the full variable domain: DSGVTQTPKHLITATGQRVTLRCSPRSGDLSVYWYQQSLDQGLQFLIQYYNGEERAKGNILERFSAQQFPDLHSELNLSSLELGDSALYFCASSEGQGYEQYFGPGTRLTVT.

In its sample, this clone was seen a few times. The chain recombines TRBV29-1 with TRBJ2-7; TRBD2 might be the D (5 bases). Trimming took 7 bases from V and 2 from J, leaving 15 bases between them. The CDR3 spans 13 residues. Per germline, CDR1 SQVTM and CDR2 ANQGSEA. CDR3 protein: CSAITGNTYEQYF. The CDR3 region has the DNA TGCAGCGCGATTACCGGGAACACCTACGAGCAGTACTTC.

J is TRBJ2-3 and V is TRBV19; 11 bases line up with TRBD2. The CDR3 consists of 15 residues. Germline V lookup: CDR1 LNHDA, CDR2 SQIVND (reference sequence). V shed 6 bases, J shed 2 bases, and the junction held 4 bases outside the gene matches. CDR3 residues: CASSLTSGVTDTQYF. The CDR3 bases are TGTGCCAGTAGCCTGACTAGCGGGGTCACAGATACGCAGTATTTT.

This clone was detected a few times. The CDR3 DNA reads as TGTGCCAGCAGTCCAACGACAGGGGGTCAGCCCCAGCATTTT. Protein product: CASSPTTGGQPQHF. The rearrangement joins TRBV6-1 to TRBJ1-5, with 9 bases lining up with TRBD1. J was trimmed by 6 bases and V by 5 bases; bases with no gene match: 5. Germline assignment: CDR1 MNHNS and CDR2 SASEGT. The CDR3 spans 14 residues.

This clone has a handful of counts. J is TRBJ1-2 and V is TRBV7-9, with 10 bases that match TRBD1. The CDR3 is 14 residues long. Germline CDR1 is SEHNR and CDR2 is FQNEAQ (reference sequence). The ends lost 3 bases at V and 8 bases at J; junction bases unmatched: 6. CDR3 in DNA: TGTGCCAGCAGCTTCCAGGACAGGGGGTCGGGCTACACCTTC. Residues: CASSFQDRGSGYTF.

This clone qualifies as medium-sized. V is TRBV5-1 and J is TRBJ2-1, with TRBD1 matching 12 bases. Germline assignment: CDR1 SGHRS and CDR2 YFSETQ. V gave up 4 bases and J gave up 7 bases; unmatched junction bases: 6. This CDR3 comprises 15 residues. The CDR3 loop reads CASSGRDRGPNEQFF. The DNA of the CDR3 is TGCGCCAGCAGCGGCCGGGACAGGGGGCCGAATGAGCAGTTCTTC.

The genes are TRBV11-3 and TRBJ2-3; 11 nucleotides align to TRBD2. The V gene's germline CDR1 is SGHNT and CDR2 YENEEA. This CDR3 is 16 amino acids long. Germline trimming cut 3 bases from V and 6 bases from J; bases unmatched to any gene: 8. Here the CDR3 reads CASSFWSTSGTDTQYF. DNA of the CDR3: TGTGCCAGCAGCTTTTGGTCGACTAGCGGGACCGATACGCAGTATTTT.

The chain employs TRBV30 and TRBJ1-2, with D hard to call. The V end was cut by 2 bases, the J end by 8 bases, with 15 bases between. This CDR3 spans 13 amino acids. Germline V lookup: CDR1 GTSNPN, CDR2 SVGIG (reference sequence). CDR3 amino acids: CAWSPRQPRGYTF. CDR3 coding DNA: TGTGCCTGGAGTCCCCGGCAGCCGCGGGGCTACACCTTC.

This clone was observed a handful of times. The chain carries TRBV27 and TRBJ1-2; D is perhaps TRBD1 (5 bases). This CDR3 comprises 13 residues. Germline lookup yields CDR1 MNHEY and CDR2 SMNVEV (reference sequence). Trimming removed 6 bases at V and 8 bases at J, with 16 bases between. CDR3 nucleotides: TGTGCCAGCAGCCGGGGGGTAGGGAGCGGCTACACCTTC. The encoded protein is CASSRGVGSGYTF.

Within the sample, this clone is medium-sized. The chain has TRBV27 and TRBJ1-5, with a tentative D call TRBD1 (6 bases). The V end was cut by 2 bases, the J end by 7 bases, with 12 bases between. The length of the CDR3 is 14 residues. CDR1 and CDR2 from the germline V gene are MNHEY and SMNVEV (reference sequence). CDR3 in DNA: TGTGCCAGCAGTTTACTACAGGGTCGGCAGCCCCAGCATTTT. This gives the protein CASSLLQGRQPQHF.

This clone appeared many times. The chain uses TRBV7-9 and TRBJ2-7; TRBD1 agrees at 7 bases. The length of the CDR3 is 16 residues. The junction had 15 bases not matched to a gene; V was cut back by 5 bases and J by 5 bases. Germline V CDR1 and CDR2: SEHNR, FQNEAQ (reference sequence). DNA for the CDR3: TGTGCCAGCAGCCCAAGGACAGGACAAGGATACAACGAGCAGTACTTC. It is translated as CASSPRTGQGYNEQYF.